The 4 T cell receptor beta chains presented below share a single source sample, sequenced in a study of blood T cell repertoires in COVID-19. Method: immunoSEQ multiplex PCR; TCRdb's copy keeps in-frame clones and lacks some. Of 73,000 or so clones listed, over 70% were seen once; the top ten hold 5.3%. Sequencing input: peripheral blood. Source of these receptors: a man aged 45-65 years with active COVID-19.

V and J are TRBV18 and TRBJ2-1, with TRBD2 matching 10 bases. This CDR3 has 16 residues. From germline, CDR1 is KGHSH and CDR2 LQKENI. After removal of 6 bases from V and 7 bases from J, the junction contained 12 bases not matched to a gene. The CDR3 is CASSSAASGSKNEQFF. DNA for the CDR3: TGTGCCAGCTCCTCGGCGGCTAGCGGGAGTAAAAATGAGCAGTTCTTC.

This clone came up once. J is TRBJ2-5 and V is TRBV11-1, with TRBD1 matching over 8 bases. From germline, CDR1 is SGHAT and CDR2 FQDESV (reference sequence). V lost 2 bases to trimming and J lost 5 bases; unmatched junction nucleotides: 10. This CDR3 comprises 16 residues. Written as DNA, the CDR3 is TGTGCCAGCAGCTTAAGGGCAGGGGGCAAGAAGGAGACCCAGTACTTC. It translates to CASSLRAGGKKETQYF.

DNA of the CDR3: TGTGCCAGCAGCTGGGCTAGCGGGCTTAACACTGAAGCTTTCTTT. This translates into CASSWASGLNTEAFF. This rearrangement joins TRBV11-2 to TRBJ1-1; D not resolved. In germline, CDR1 is SGHAT, CDR2 FQNNGV. The length of the CDR3 is 15 residues. V shed 4 bases and J shed 2 bases, with 14 bases lying between them.

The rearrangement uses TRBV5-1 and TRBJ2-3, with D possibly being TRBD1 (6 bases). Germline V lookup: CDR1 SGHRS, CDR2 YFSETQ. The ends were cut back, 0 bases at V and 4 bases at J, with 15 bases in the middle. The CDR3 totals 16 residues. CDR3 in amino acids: CASSLAGRGPSDTQYF. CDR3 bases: TGCGCCAGCAGCTTGGCCGGCAGGGGCCCTTCAGATACGCAGTATTTT.